This entry concerns a single T cell receptor beta chain. No antigen is known for it. The data originate from a study of Ad26.COV2.S vaccination and SARS-CoV-2 variants. General study results and limits: In TCR breadth and depth analyses, total T cell responses may have been underestimated. The placebo group had lower spike-specific TCR breadth than the vaccine recipients did. Those who received vaccine or placebo ended up with similar non-spike TCR breadth. Substantial breadth was reportedly displayed by spike-specific CD8+ and CD4+ T cell responses after vaccination.

J lost 4 bases, V lost 6 bases, and 2 bases had no gene match. Germline V gene sequence: CDR1 MNHNY, CDR2 SVGAGI (reference sequence). This CDR3 is built from 12 residues. The repertoire was sequenced with immunoSEQ multiplex PCR; TCRdb's copy has only in-frame clones and lacks some. The sample has around 370,000 clones; 92% are singletons. Sequenced material: peripheral blood, taken after recovery from COVID-19. The chain uses TRBV6-6 and TRBJ2-5, with 7 bases aligning to TRBD2. The clonotype originates from a human donor who had recovered from COVID-19. The CDR3 is CASRREGETQYF. The DNA for the CDR3 is TGTGCCAGCAGAAGGGAGGGAGAGACCCAGTACTTC.